This is a list of T cell receptor beta chains from one sample in a study of shared clonotypes between healthy human individuals. This table comes from immunoSEQ multiplex PCR, and its TCRdb copy is limited to in-frame clones, with some not included. Among a few hundred thousand clones listed, just over 75% were seen once. Sequenced sample: PBMCs. The receptors were sampled from a middle-aged woman in good health. Some clones in this sample may be carry-over from other donors' samples. CDR3s include the opening cysteine and the closing phenylalanine or tryptophan. D genes are given only for firm matches. The listing skips clone size in some rows; elsewhere it reads once, few, many or a size class.

>16|-|TRBD2|TRBJ2-2|TRBV10-3
CAASGGQSANTGELFF
TGTGCCGCCAGCGGGGGTCAATCGGCGAACACCGGGGAGCTGTTTTTT
>16|once|-|TRBJ2-2|TRBV7-8
CASSRGAGGDTGELFF
TGTGCCAGCAGCCGTGGGGCGGGTGGGGACACCGGGGAGCTGTTTTTT
>14|-|-|TRBJ1-2|TRBV7-9
CASSPTDTYYGYTF
TGTGCCAGCAGCCCTACCGACACCTACTATGGCTACACCTTC
>16|-|-|TRBJ2-5|TRBV5-1
CASSTGSGRYQETQYF
TGCGCCAGCAGCACTGGTAGCGGAAGGTACCAAGAGACCCAGTACTTC
>16|-|TRBD1|TRBJ2-3|TRBV13
CASSHSGTGGRNTQYF
TGTGCCAGCAGCCACTCCGGGACAGGGGGTCGTAATACGCAGTATTTT
>13|-|-|TRBJ1-4|TRBV25-1
CASSEWGSEKLFF
TGTGCCAGCAGTGAGTGGGGGAGTGAAAAACTGTTTTTT
>14|-|-|TRBJ1-1|TRBV29-1
CSALFGGWDTEAFF
TGCAGCGCGTTGTTCGGGGGCTGGGACACTGAAGCTTTCTTT
>16|-|-|TRBJ2-1|TRBV27
CASSLVGGTQHNEQFF
TGTGCCAGCAGTTTAGTAGGGGGGACACAACACAATGAGCAGTTCTTC
>15|-|-|TRBJ2-1|TRBV6-6
CASSPRDQTYNEQFF
TGTGCCAGCAGTCCCCGGGACCAGACCTACAATGAGCAGTTCTTC
>13|-|TRBD1|TRBJ2-7|TRBV29-1
CSVRPQGSYEQYF
TGCAGCGTTCGACCACAGGGGTCCTACGAGCAGTACTTC
>14|-|TRBD1|TRBJ1-1|TRBV28
CASSLRQGGTEAFF
TGTGCCAGCAGTCTCCGACAGGGGGGGACTGAAGCTTTCTTT
>12|-|TRBD2|TRBJ2-1|TRBV29-1
CSVLAGGNEQFF
TGCAGCGTTCTAGCGGGAGGCAATGAGCAGTTCTTC
>15|few|TRBD2|TRBJ2-1|TRBV7-3
CASSPLAGRGNEQFF
TGTGCCAGCAGCCCCCTAGCGGGAAGGGGAAATGAGCAGTTCTTC
>14|-|TRBD2|TRBJ2-1|TRBV19
CASTGTSGLNEQFF
TGTGCCAGTACAGGGACTAGCGGCCTCAATGAGCAGTTCTTC
>18|-|-|TRBJ2-2|TRBV11-3
CASAPGIPRDSGVGELFF
TGTGCCAGCGCCCCCGGGATCCCCCGAGACTCCGGCGTGGGGGAGCTGTTTTTT
>16|-|TRBD2|TRBJ2-1|TRBV10-1
CASGRLAELFYNEQFF
TGCGCCAGCGGGAGACTAGCGGAACTCTTCTACAATGAGCAGTTCTTC
>12|-|-|TRBJ2-7|TRBV25-1
CASSILGYEQYF
TGTGCCAGCAGTATATTGGGTTACGAGCAGTACTTC
>13|-|-|TRBJ2-2|TRBV7-3
CASSNKNTGELFF
TGTGCCAGCAGCAACAAGAACACCGGGGAGCTGTTTTTT
>13|few|TRBD1|TRBJ1-2|TRBV7-3
CASSPGTARGYTF
TGTGCCAGCAGCCCCGGGACAGCCCGTGGCTACACCTTC
>13|-|-|TRBJ1-5|TRBV11-2
CASSLDPGEPQHF
TGTGCCAGCAGCTTAGATCCGGGGGAGCCCCAGCATTTT
>14|-|-|TRBJ2-4|TRBV29-1
CSVPQGSGKNIQYF
TGCAGCGTTCCCCAGGGTAGCGGCAAAAACATTCAGTACTTC
>14|-|-|TRBJ1-1|TRBV29-1
CSVRRGGMNTEAFF
TGCAGCGTTCGGCGTGGGGGAATGAACACTGAAGCTTTCTTT
>17|-|-|TRBJ2-6|TRBV18
CASSPPGVPTGANVLTF
TGTGCCAGCTCACCACCAGGAGTACCAACTGGGGCCAACGTCCTGACTTTC
>14|-|-|TRBJ1-1|TRBV5-1
CASSLETANTEAFF
TGCGCCAGCAGCTTGGAAACAGCGAACACTGAAGCTTTCTTT
>13|many|-|TRBJ1-5|TRBV6-1
CASSEDRYQPQHF
TGTGCCAGCAGTGAGGACAGATATCAGCCCCAGCATTTT
>13|many|TRBD2|TRBJ2-5|TRBV27
CASRIYGGETQYF
TGTGCCAGCAGGATATACGGGGGGGAGACCCAGTACTTC
>13|-|-|TRBJ2-5|TRBV19
CASGKVDQETQYF
TGTGCCAGTGGGAAGGTTGACCAAGAGACCCAGTACTTC
>15|-|TRBD2|TRBJ2-1|TRBV5-8
CASSLVLAGAGWKFF
TGTGCCAGCAGCTTGGTACTAGCGGGAGCTGGGTGGAAGTTCTTC
>11|-|-|TRBJ2-3|TRBV19
CASTLGRTQYF
TGTGCCAGCACTTTGGGACGTACGCAGTATTTT
>16|-|-|TRBJ2-7|TRBV7-9
CASSLDSGFGAYEQYF
TGTGCCAGCAGCTTAGATTCGGGCTTTGGGGCCTACGAGCAGTACTTC
>16|-|-|TRBJ2-2|TRBV6-6
CASTRVGGPGTGELFF
TGTGCCAGCACCCGAGTCGGGGGGCCGGGCACCGGGGAGCTGTTTTTT
>15|-|TRBD1|TRBJ2-5|TRBV6-1
CASSENTGVGETQYF
TGTGCCAGCAGTGAAAATACAGGGGTGGGAGAGACCCAGTACTTC
>11|-|-|TRBJ1-5|TRBV11-2
CASSLVQPQHF
TGTGCCAGCAGCTTAGTTCAGCCCCAGCATTTT
>14|-|-|TRBJ1-1|TRBV14
CASSQAYWYTEAFF
TGTGCCAGCAGCCAAGCGTATTGGTACACTGAAGCTTTCTTT
>15|many|-|TRBJ1-5|TRBV28
CASQRRGRDNQPQHF
TGTGCCAGCCAGAGGAGGGGTAGGGACAATCAGCCCCAGCATTTT
>14|-|-|TRBJ1-4|TRBV5-6
CASSLDNSYEKLFF
TGTGCCAGCAGCCTAGACAACAGTTATGAAAAACTGTTTTTT
>15|-|TRBD1|TRBJ1-5|TRBV6-6
CASSSPGQGAQPQHF
TGTGCCAGCAGTTCCCCGGGACAGGGGGCTCAGCCCCAGCATTTT
>14|once|TRBD1|TRBJ1-4|TRBV2
CASGTTGVSEKLFF
TGTGCCAGCGGAACGACAGGGGTTAGTGAAAAACTGTTTTTT
>19|-|TRBD1|TRBJ1-5|TRBV28
CASSRIRSPGQVIGQPQHF
TGTGCCAGCAGTCGTATAAGGAGCCCGGGACAGGTAATTGGGCAGCCCCAGCATTTT
>16|-|-|TRBJ2-1|TRBV27
CASSLIAGVSYNEQFF
TGTGCCAGCAGTTTAATAGCAGGGGTCTCCTACAATGAGCAGTTCTTC
>15|-|-|TRBJ2-2|TRBV18
CASSPPGTNTGELFF
TGTGCCAGCTCACCACCAGGGACAAACACCGGGGAGCTGTTTTTT
>16|once|-|TRBJ1-5|TRBV27
CASSLGGARGNQPQHF
TGTGCCAGCAGTTTAGGGGGGGCTCGGGGCAATCAGCCCCAGCATTTT
>15|few|-|TRBJ2-2|TRBV19
CASSIGSRGTGELFF
TGTGCCAGTAGTATAGGGAGCAGGGGCACCGGGGAGCTGTTTTTT
>15|-|-|TRBJ2-7|TRBV7-2
CASSLLAGANYEQYF
TGTGCCAGCAGCTTACTGGCAGGGGCCAACTACGAGCAGTACTTC
>18|-|TRBD2|TRBJ2-1|TRBV7-6
CASSLVPGLGEGNNEQFF
TGTGCCAGCAGCTTAGTACCCGGCCTCGGGGAGGGTAACAATGAGCAGTTCTTC
>14|-|-|TRBJ2-1|TRBV5-1
CASSLEGTYNEQFF
TGCGCCAGCAGCTTGGAAGGGACCTACAATGAGCAGTTCTTC
>13|few|-|TRBJ2-1|TRBV4-3
CASSQEIHDEQFF
TGCGCCAGCAGCCAAGAGATCCATGATGAGCAGTTCTTC
>15|-|TRBD2|TRBJ2-7|TRBV7-2
CASSLQAGDSYEQYF
TGTGCCAGCAGCCTCCAAGCGGGAGACTCCTACGAGCAGTACTTC
>16|once|-|TRBJ2-7|TRBV23-1
CASTTGWGSYEGEQYF
TGCGCCAGCACTACAGGTTGGGGGAGTTACGAGGGCGAGCAGTACTTC
>10|few|-|TRBJ2-5|TRBV29-1
CSAYTETQYF
TGCAGTGCTTATACGGAGACCCAGTACTTC
>14|-|-|TRBJ1-5|TRBV2
CASSESRGSRPQHF
TGTGCCAGCAGTGAATCCCGGGGGTCCCGGCCCCAGCATTTT
>17|once|TRBD1|TRBJ1-2|TRBV28
CASSLRTGSVVHYGYTF
TGTGCCAGCAGCCTACGGACAGGGAGCGTCGTCCACTATGGCTACACCTTC
>13|-|-|TRBJ2-7|TRBV2
CASRRTTRYEQYF
TGTGCCAGCAGGAGGACAACTCGCTACGAGCAGTACTTC
>13|few|-|TRBJ1-1|TRBV18
CASSPLATTEAFF
TGTGCCAGCTCACCATTGGCTACCACTGAAGCTTTCTTT
>13|few|-|TRBJ2-7|TRBV28
CASSFQRGKGQYF
TGTGCCAGCAGTTTTCAAAGGGGGAAGGGGCAGTACTTC
>16|few|-|TRBJ1-1|TRBV30
CAWSGGLLSVNTEAFF
TGTGCCTGGAGTGGAGGGTTGTTGTCAGTGAACACTGAAGCTTTCTTT
>14|-|TRBD2|TRBJ2-7|TRBV5-4
CASSHKTSTYEQYF
TGTGCCAGCAGCCATAAGACTAGCACCTACGAGCAGTACTTC
>15|-|TRBD1|TRBJ2-1|TRBV28
CASSLGRGGRDEQFF
TGTGCCAGCAGTTTGGGGAGAGGGGGCAGGGATGAGCAGTTCTTC
>15|-|-|TRBJ2-7|TRBV4-2
CASSHGVGSSYEQYF
TGTGCCAGCAGCCATGGTGTAGGAAGCTCCTACGAGCAGTACTTC
>15|-|-|TRBJ2-7|TRBV4-1
CASSNRRDKAYEQYF
TGCGCCAGCAGCAATAGACGGGACAAGGCTTACGAGCAGTACTTC